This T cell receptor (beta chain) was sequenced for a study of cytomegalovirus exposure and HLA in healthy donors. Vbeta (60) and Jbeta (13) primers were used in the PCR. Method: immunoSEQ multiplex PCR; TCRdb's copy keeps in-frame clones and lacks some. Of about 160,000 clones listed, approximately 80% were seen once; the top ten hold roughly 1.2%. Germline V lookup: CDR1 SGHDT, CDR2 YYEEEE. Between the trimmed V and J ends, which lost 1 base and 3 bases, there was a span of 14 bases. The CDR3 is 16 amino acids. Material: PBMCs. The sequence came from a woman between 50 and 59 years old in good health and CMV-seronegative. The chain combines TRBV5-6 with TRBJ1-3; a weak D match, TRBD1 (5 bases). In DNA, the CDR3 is TGTGCCAGCAGCTTGTTTTGGGGGGGAGTTGGAAACACCATATATTTT. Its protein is CASSLFWGGVGNTIYF.